This T cell receptor (beta chain) was profiled in a study of shared clonotypes between healthy human individuals. Details on this clone: Antigen unknown. In the same sample, other DNA sequences code for this CDR3.

Germline assignment: CDR1 SGHNT and CDR2 YYREEE (reference sequence). Trimming cost V 0 bases and J 2 bases, with 5 bases left between them. The length of the CDR3 is 13 residues. Donors had no recently reported acute infections or vaccinations and were HIV-negative. CD45RA+ naive and CD45RA-negative memory subsets were separated from CD4+ cells. General observations from the study: Around 5% was the fraction of naive CD4 clonotypes found shared across several donors.

Clones were read by immunoSEQ multiplex PCR, and TCRdb kept only the in-frame ones, dropping some. The data show some 2,400,000 clones, with around 95% seen just once and less than 0.15% held by the top ten. The gene calls are TRBV5-4 and TRBJ1-2; unclear D gene. The receptor was isolated from a man younger than 35 in good health. What was sequenced was naive CD4+ T cells sorted from blood. Subset reported: CD45RA+ positively selected. CDR3 DNA sequence: TGTGCCAGCAGCTTGGGGGGAAACTATGGCTACACCTTC. Translated, it gives CASSLGGNYGYTF.